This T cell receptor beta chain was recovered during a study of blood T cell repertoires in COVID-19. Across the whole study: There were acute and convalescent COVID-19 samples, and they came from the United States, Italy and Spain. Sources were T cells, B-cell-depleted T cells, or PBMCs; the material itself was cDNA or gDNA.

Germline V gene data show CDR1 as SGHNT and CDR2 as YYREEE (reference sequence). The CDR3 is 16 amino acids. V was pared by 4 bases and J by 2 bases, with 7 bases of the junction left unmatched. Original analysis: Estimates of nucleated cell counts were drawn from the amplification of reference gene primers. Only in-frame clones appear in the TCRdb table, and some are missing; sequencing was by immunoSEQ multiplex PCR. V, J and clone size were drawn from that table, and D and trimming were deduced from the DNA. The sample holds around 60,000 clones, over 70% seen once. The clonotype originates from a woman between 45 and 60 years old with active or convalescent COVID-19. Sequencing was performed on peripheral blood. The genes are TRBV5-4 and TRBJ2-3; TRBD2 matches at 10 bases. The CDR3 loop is CASSPLAGGSTDTQYF. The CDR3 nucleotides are TGTGCCAGCAGCCCCTTAGCGGGAGGCTCCACAGATACGCAGTATTTT.